The T cell receptor beta chain described here comes from a study of T-cell memory formation after mild COVID-19. V lost 0 bases to trimming and J lost 2 bases, with 11 bases between them. Germline values: CDR1 SGHDN, CDR2 FVKESK. The CDR3 has 15 residues. Study-wide points: Memory cells collected pre-infection included some clones that later responded, suggesting cross-reactive memory joined.

A remark on this clonotype: No antigen is known for it.

TCRdb passed the 5' RACE reads through MiXCR, listing each CDR3 protein once. In the table there are around 510,000 distinct CDR3 sequences, roughly 22% of which are singletons. The chain has TRBV14 and TRBJ2-7; TRBD1 might be the D (5 bases). Source material: PBMCs or a T cell subset sorted from them (not recorded which). This TCR came from an adult woman who had mild COVID-19 (a few samples of this study predate the infection). Cell type and time point are not known. As DNA, the CDR3 is TGTGCCAGCAGCCAAGAGGGGCTGAAGACCTACGAGCAGTACTTC. Translated: CASSQEGLKTYEQYF. Filled out from reference TRBV14 and TRBJ2-7, the complete variable domain reads EAGVTQFPSHSVIEKGQTVTLRCDPISGHDNLYWYRRVMGKEIKFLLHFVKESKQDESGMPNNRFLAERTGGTYSTLKVQPAELEDSGVYFCASSQEGLKTYEQYFGPGTRLTVT.